The 30 T cell receptor beta chains below come from one sample, sequenced in a study of T cell responses to AZD1222 COVID-19 vaccine. Sequenced by immunoSEQ multiplex PCR; TCRdb stores in-frame clones only, minus some. The sample includes roughly 66,000 clones, roughly four fifths seen only once; the top ten take over 5%. This material consisted of peripheral blood, taken on day 0 of AZD1222 vaccination. The receptor source for this set is an adult in good health.

J is TRBJ1-2 and V is TRBV7-9; D gene ambiguous. Germline lookup yields CDR1 SEHNR and CDR2 FQNEAQ (reference sequence). CDR3 length: 12 amino acids. V dropped 1 base and J dropped 6 bases, with 6 bases sitting between them. For the CDR3, the DNA is TGTGCCAGCAGCTTAGTTCAGCATGGCTACACCTTC. This gives the protein CASSLVQHGYTF.

This clone was observed a handful of times. The rearrangement links TRBV7-9 to TRBJ2-7, with a weak D call TRBD2 (5 bases). CDR1 SEHNR and CDR2 FQNEAQ come from the germline V gene (reference sequence). CDR3 length equals 13 residues. V shed 4 bases and J shed 0 bases, with 7 bases lying between them. In DNA form, the CDR3 reads TGTGCCAGCAGCTATGGGAGCTCCTACGAGCAGTACTTC. This codes for CASSYGSSYEQYF.

The chain has TRBV6-5 and TRBJ1-4, with a weak D call TRBD1 (5 bases). From germline, CDR1 is MNHEY and CDR2 SVGAGI. CDR3 size: 15 residues. Trimming removed 0 bases from V and 2 bases from J, with 7 bases in between. For the CDR3, the DNA is TGTGCCAGCAGTTACTCGGGGCAGACTAATGAAAAACTGTTTTTT. This encodes CASSYSGQTNEKLFF.

The V gene is TRBV20-1, the J gene TRBJ2-5, with no clear D. Trimming left V 7 bases short and J 1 base short, with 7 bases between. Germline loops: CDR1 DFQATT, CDR2 SNEGSKA (reference sequence). CDR3 length equals 11 residues. CDR3 sequence: CSGQTQETQYF. CDR3 DNA: TGCAGTGGCCAAACCCAAGAGACCCAGTACTTC.

The V call is TRBV5-1, the J call TRBJ2-2; 12 bases match TRBD2. The CDR3 has 16 amino acids. Germline V CDR1 and CDR2: SGHRS, YFSETQ. V dropped 5 bases and J dropped 0; count of bases not matched to a gene: 2. CDR3 sequence reads: CASRRTSGTNTGELFF. CDR3 nucleotide sequence: TGCGCCAGCAGGCGGACTAGCGGGACGAACACCGGGGAGCTGTTTTTT.

The chain links TRBV11-3 to TRBJ2-7; 8 bases are shared with TRBD2. The CDR3 covers 12 residues. V lost 5 bases to trimming and J lost 3 bases; unmatched junction nucleotides: 0. The V gene's germline CDR1 is SGHNT and CDR2 YENEEA. Here the CDR3 reads CASSRGGYEQYF. In nucleotides, the CDR3 is TGTGCCAGCAGCCGGGGGGGCTACGAGCAGTACTTC.

The chain couples TRBV5-4 to TRBJ2-5, with 8 bases matching TRBD1. This CDR3 has 15 amino acids. CDR1 is SGHNT and CDR2 is YYREEE in the germline V gene (reference sequence). The ends lost 0 bases at V and 5 bases at J; junction bases unmatched: 6. Here the CDR3 DNA reads TGTGCCAGCAGCTTGGACAGGGGGGCAGGCGAGACCCAGTACTTC. Its protein product is CASSLDRGAGETQYF.

This clone has a handful of counts. The sample has other DNA sequences that encode this CDR3 too. The J gene is TRBJ2-7, the V gene TRBV5-6; a possible D gene is TRBD1 (5 bases). The CDR3 length is 12 residues. Germline V lookup: CDR1 SGHDT, CDR2 YYEEEE. The V end was cut by 0 bases, the J end by 4 bases, with 5 bases between. The CDR3 loop is CASSLDRYEQYF. CDR3 DNA: TGTGCCAGCAGCTTGGACAGGTACGAGCAGTACTTC.

The chain employs TRBV7-6 and TRBJ1-6, with 9 bases fitting TRBD1. V was pared by 5 bases and J by 4 bases, with 9 bases of the junction left unmatched. The V gene's germline CDR1 is SGHVS and CDR2 FNYEAQ. The CDR3 sequence is 17 residues long. The CDR3: CASSPDRGSLYNSPLHF. CDR3 nucleotides: TGTGCCAGCAGCCCGGACAGGGGAAGCCTATATAATTCACCCCTCCACTTT.

The rearrangement uses TRBV24-1 and TRBJ2-2, with unresolved D. The CDR3 is 13 amino acids. Trimming took 8 bases from V and 0 from J, leaving 6 bases between them. Germline CDR1 and CDR2: KGHDR and SFDVKD. The CDR3 nucleotides are TGTGCCACCAAGGCAGCGAACACCGGGGAGCTGTTTTTT. The encoded protein is CATKAANTGELFF.

The genes are TRBV5-1 and TRBJ1-2; no reliable D call. The CDR3 consists of 13 residues. The germline CDR1 and CDR2 sequences are SGHRS and YFSETQ. V was clipped by 0 bases and J by 5 bases, with 8 bases between them. The CDR3 protein is CASSLEREYGYTF. As DNA, the CDR3 is TGCGCCAGCAGCTTGGAAAGGGAGTATGGCTACACCTTC.

This chain joins TRBV12-3 or TRBV12-4 and TRBJ1-1, with D uncertain. V was shortened by 6 bases and J by 6 bases, with 11 bases between the two germline ends. This CDR3 is built from 12 residues. For the CDR3, the DNA is TGTGCCAGCAGCCCCGTCCGGTCTGAAGCTTTCTTT. This sequence encodes CASSPVRSEAFF.

This chain uses TRBV28 with TRBJ2-4, with a tentative D call TRBD2 (5 bases). There are 15 residues in the CDR3. Germline V gene data show CDR1 as MDHEN and CDR2 as SYDVKM. V was pared by 2 bases and J by 6 bases, with 14 bases between. This CDR3 reads CASSLGGSGVNIQYF. CDR3 nucleotide sequence: TGTGCCAGCAGTTTAGGCGGGTCCGGCGTAAACATTCAGTACTTC.

V gene TRBV10-2 combines with J gene TRBJ1-5; weak D call: TRBD1 (5 bases). The CDR3 contains 14 residues. Looked up from germline, CDR1 is WSHSY and CDR2 is SAAADI. The V end lost 4 bases, the J end lost 4 bases, and 11 bases lay between the germline ends. In DNA, the CDR3 is TGCGCCAGCAGTGCTGACAGAATAAATCAGCCCCAGCATTTT. It is translated as CASSADRINQPQHF.

The chain is built from TRBV9 and TRBJ2-7; D may be TRBD1 (5 bases). Germline lookup yields CDR1 SGDLS and CDR2 YYNGEE. Between the trimmed V and J ends, which lost 0 bases and 1 base, there was a span of 11 bases. This CDR3 is built from 15 residues. The CDR3 sequence: CASSVGAGKSYEQYF. CDR3 bases: TGTGCCAGCAGCGTAGGGGCAGGGAAATCCTACGAGCAGTACTTC.

V is TRBV29-1 and J is TRBJ1-1, with 8 positions matching TRBD1. This CDR3 comprises 14 residues. V shed 1 base and J 6 bases; nucleotides not matched to a gene: 7. The germline gives CDR1 SQVTM, CDR2 ANQGSEA. CDR3 in amino acids: CSVEVPGGIAEAFF. CDR3 sequence (DNA): TGCAGCGTTGAAGTTCCAGGGGGCATCGCTGAAGCTTTCTTT.

The chain couples TRBV30 to TRBJ1-1, with 7 bases aligning to TRBD1. The V and J ends lost 1 base and 8 bases, in that order; junction bases with no gene match: 4. The CDR3 sequence is 12 residues long. CDR1 is GTSNPN, CDR2 SVGIG, per germline (reference sequence). For the CDR3, the DNA is TGTGCCTGGAGTGCCAAGGACAGGGAAGCTTTCTTT. Translated, it gives CAWSAKDREAFF.

There are a few counts of this clone. This chain connects TRBV27 to TRBJ2-7, with 8 positions matching TRBD1. Germline loops: CDR1 MNHEY, CDR2 SMNVEV (reference sequence). V was pared by 0 bases and J by 3 bases, with 7 bases of the junction left unmatched. The CDR3 extends over 16 amino acids. This CDR3 is CASSLSPLQGDYEQYF. In nucleotides, the CDR3 is TGTGCCAGCAGTTTATCCCCGTTACAGGGGGACTACGAGCAGTACTTC.

The gene calls are TRBV10-1 and TRBJ2-1; D gene ambiguous. V lost 3 bases and J 0 bases, leaving 12 bases between the germline ends. Germline CDR1 reads WNHNN; CDR2 reads SYGVQD (reference sequence). The CDR3 loop spans 16 amino acids. This CDR3 reads CASSDLGQSSYNEQFF. For the CDR3, the DNA is TGCGCCAGCAGTGATCTTGGGCAGAGCTCCTACAATGAGCAGTTCTTC.

The chain recombines TRBV2 with TRBJ2-1; D possibly corresponds to TRBD2 (6 bases). V was clipped by 4 bases and J by 0 bases, with 10 bases between them. The V gene's germline CDR1 is SNHLY and CDR2 FYNNEI. This CDR3 comprises 15 residues. The CDR3 DNA is TGTGCCAGCAGTGCACGGGGGTCCTCCTACAATGAGCAGTTCTTC. Residues: CASSARGSSYNEQFF.

This rearrangement joins TRBV6-4 to TRBJ2-1; TRBD1 matches at 9 bases. This CDR3 is 15 amino acids long. Germline CDR1 and CDR2: MRHNA and SNTAGT. V lost 0 bases, J lost 8 bases, and 5 bases stayed unmatched. CDR3 sequence (DNA): TGTGCCAGCAGTGACTCGGGACAGGGCTCCCATGAGCAGTTCTTC. As protein: CASSDSGQGSHEQFF.

Only one count was recorded for this clone. The V call is TRBV5-1, the J call TRBJ1-1; TRBD1 matches at 7 bases. Germline values: CDR1 SGHRS, CDR2 YFSETQ. This CDR3 has 15 residues. J gave up 1 base and V 5 bases, and 8 bases lay outside the gene matches. CDR3 loop: CASRKGGTENTEAFF. The DNA for the CDR3 is TGCGCCAGCAGAAAGGGCGGGACAGAGAACACTGAAGCTTTCTTT. Looking up the rest from reference TRBV5-1 and TRBJ1-1 gives the full variable domain: KAGVTQTPRYLIKTRGQQVTLSCSPISGHRSVSWYQQTPGQGLQFLFEYFSETQRNKGNFPGRFSGRQFSNSRSEMNVSTLELGDSALYLCASRKGGTENTEAFFGQGTRLTVV.

The chain links TRBV9 to TRBJ1-6; no firm D call. Germline CDR1 is SGDLS and CDR2 is YYNGEE. Trimming stripped 0 bases from V and 14 bases from J, with 15 bases between. This CDR3 spans 14 amino acids. CDR3 protein: CASSVEGGLSSLHF. CDR3 nucleotide sequence: TGTGCCAGCAGCGTAGAGGGCGGACTGTCGTCCCTCCACTTT.

V gene TRBV5-4 combines with J gene TRBJ1-6; TRBD1 might be the D (5 bases). CDR3 length: 13 amino acids. V was cut by 0 bases and J by 8 bases, with 6 bases left in between. Germline lookup yields CDR1 SGHNT and CDR2 YYREEE (reference sequence). The CDR3 nucleotides read TGTGCCAGCAGCTTGGGGGGGGATTCACCCCTCCACTTT. Translated, it gives CASSLGGDSPLHF.

This clone was seen just once. The CDR3 nucleotides are TGTGCCAGCAGCTCCGACCCCGCGGCCACTGAAGCTTTCTTT. Translation gives CASSSDPAATEAFF. The V call is TRBV7-3, the J call TRBJ1-1; D is ambiguous. The CDR3 has 14 residues. V gave up 4 bases and J gave up 4 bases, with 13 bases separating them. In germline, CDR1 is SGHTA, CDR2 FQGTGA.

To note about this clone: The same CDR3 also results from other DNA sequences found in this sample. The chain recombines TRBV9 with TRBJ2-3; 9 nucleotides match TRBD2. The CDR3 has 16 amino acids. V was clipped by 0 bases and J by 0 bases; unmatched bases: 2. CDR1 is SGDLS and CDR2 is YYNGEE in the germline V gene. The DNA for the CDR3 is TGTGCCAGCAGCGTAGAGGCGGGGGGGAGCACAGATACGCAGTATTTT. It codes for CASSVEAGGSTDTQYF.

The genes are TRBV4-3 and TRBJ2-3; D may correspond to TRBD1 or TRBD2 (6 bases each). The CDR3 is 15 residues long. V dropped 3 bases and J dropped 5 bases, with 15 bases sitting between them. Germline-derived CDR1 and CDR2 are LGHNA and YSLEER. CDR3 region: CASSQAFEGGDTQYF. CDR3 coding DNA: TGCGCCAGCAGCCAGGCCTTCGAGGGGGGAGATACGCAGTATTTT.

The chain couples TRBV12-3 or TRBV12-4 to TRBJ2-5; D ambiguous. The length of the CDR3 is 13 residues. Trimming removed 6 bases from V and 1 base from J, with 9 bases in between. The CDR3 spells CASSAVSQETQYF. Written as DNA, the CDR3 is TGTGCCAGCAGCGCCGTATCCCAAGAGACCCAGTACTTC.

The chain has TRBV5-1 and TRBJ1-3, with 10 bases that match TRBD1. Germline V CDR1 and CDR2: SGHRS, YFSETQ. The CDR3 runs to 16 residues. V dropped 1 base and J dropped 1; count of bases not matched to a gene: 2. CDR3 loop: CASSLLGQGSGNTIYF. The CDR3 region has the DNA TGCGCCAGCAGCTTGCTGGGACAGGGGTCTGGAAACACCATATATTTT.

The V gene is TRBV28, the J gene TRBJ1-2, with D hard to call. Germline CDR1 MDHEN, CDR2 SYDVKM. The CDR3 runs 15 residues. The V and J ends lost 2 bases and 4 bases respectively, with 14 bases between them. CDR3 region: CASSLPGNGVYGYTF. The CDR3 region has the DNA TGTGCCAGCAGTTTACCGGGGAATGGAGTCTATGGCTACACCTTC.